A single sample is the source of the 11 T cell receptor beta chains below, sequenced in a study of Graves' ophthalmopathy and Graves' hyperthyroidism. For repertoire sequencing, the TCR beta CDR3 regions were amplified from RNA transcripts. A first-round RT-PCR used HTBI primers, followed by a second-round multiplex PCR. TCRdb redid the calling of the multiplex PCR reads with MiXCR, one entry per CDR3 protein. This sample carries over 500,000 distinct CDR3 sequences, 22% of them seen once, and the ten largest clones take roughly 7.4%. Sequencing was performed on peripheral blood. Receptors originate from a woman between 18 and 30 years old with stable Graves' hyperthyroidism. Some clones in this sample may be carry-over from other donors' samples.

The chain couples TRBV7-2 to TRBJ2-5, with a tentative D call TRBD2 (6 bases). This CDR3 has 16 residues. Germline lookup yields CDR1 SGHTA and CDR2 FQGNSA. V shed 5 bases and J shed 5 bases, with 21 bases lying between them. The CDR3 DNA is TGTGCCAGCAGCCCCCGGGCGGCGGAGGGTTGGGAGACCCAGTACTTC. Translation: CASSPRAAEGWETQYF.

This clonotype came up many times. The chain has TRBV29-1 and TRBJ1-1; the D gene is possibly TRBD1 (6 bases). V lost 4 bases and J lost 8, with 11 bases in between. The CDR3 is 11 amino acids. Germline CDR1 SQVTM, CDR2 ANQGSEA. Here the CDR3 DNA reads TGCAGCGTTGTGGGGGGCTTAGAAGCTTTCTTT. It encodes CSVVGGLEAFF.

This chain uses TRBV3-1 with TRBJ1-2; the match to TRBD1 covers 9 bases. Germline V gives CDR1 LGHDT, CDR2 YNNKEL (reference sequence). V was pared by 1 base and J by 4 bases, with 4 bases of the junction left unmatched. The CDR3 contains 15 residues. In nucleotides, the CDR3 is TGTGCCAGCAGCCAAGGACTGGACAGGGGCTATGGCTACACCTTC. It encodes CASSQGLDRGYGYTF.

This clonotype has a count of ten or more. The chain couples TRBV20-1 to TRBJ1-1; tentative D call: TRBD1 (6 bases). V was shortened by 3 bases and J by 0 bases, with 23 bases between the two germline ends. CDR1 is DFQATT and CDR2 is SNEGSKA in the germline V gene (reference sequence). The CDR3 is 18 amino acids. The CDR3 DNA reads TGCAGTGCTAGTGAAGTCGATTACGGACAGCCCATGAACACTGAAGCTTTCTTT. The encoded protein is CSASEVDYGQPMNTEAFF.

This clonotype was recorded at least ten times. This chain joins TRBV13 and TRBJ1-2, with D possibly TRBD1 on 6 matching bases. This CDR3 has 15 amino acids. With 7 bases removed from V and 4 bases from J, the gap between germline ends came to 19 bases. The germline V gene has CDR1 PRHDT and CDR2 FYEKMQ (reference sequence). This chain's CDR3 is CASNNLVGGGYGYTF. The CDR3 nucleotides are TGTGCCAGCAACAACCTAGTGGGAGGGGGCTATGGCTACACCTTC. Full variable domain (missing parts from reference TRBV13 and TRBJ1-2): AAGVIQSPRHLIKEKRETATLKCYPIPRHDTVYWYQQGPGQDPQFLISFYEKMQSDKGSIPDRFSAQQFSDYHSELNMSSLELGDSALYFCASNNLVGGGYGYTFGSGTRLTVV.

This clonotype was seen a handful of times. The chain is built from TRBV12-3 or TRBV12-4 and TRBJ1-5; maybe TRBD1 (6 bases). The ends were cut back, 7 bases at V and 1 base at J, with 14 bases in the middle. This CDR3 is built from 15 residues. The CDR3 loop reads CASNLGQGSNQPQHF. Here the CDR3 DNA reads TGTGCCAGCAACCTGGGGCAGGGGAGCAATCAGCCCCAGCATTTT.

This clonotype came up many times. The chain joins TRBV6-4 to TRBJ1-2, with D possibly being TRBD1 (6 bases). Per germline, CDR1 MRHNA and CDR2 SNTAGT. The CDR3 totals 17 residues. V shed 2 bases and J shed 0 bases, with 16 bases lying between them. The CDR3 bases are TGTGCCAGCAGTGACGGGGGGGCCGAACTACCTAACTATGGCTACACCTTC. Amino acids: CASSDGGAELPNYGYTF.

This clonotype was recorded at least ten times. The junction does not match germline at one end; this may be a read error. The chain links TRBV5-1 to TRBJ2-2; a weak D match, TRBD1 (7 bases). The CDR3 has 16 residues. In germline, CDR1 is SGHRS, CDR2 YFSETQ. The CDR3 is CASSLGGTANTGELFF. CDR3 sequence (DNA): TGTGCCAGCAGTCTTGGGGGGACAGCGAACACCGGGGAGCTGTTTTTT.

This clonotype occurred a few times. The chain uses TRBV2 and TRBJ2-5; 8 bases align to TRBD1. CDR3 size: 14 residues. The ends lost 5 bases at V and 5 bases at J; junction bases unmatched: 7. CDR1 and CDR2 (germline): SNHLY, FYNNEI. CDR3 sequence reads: CASSYRGVGETQYF. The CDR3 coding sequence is TGTGCCAGCAGTTACAGGGGGGTGGGGGAGACCCAGTACTTC.

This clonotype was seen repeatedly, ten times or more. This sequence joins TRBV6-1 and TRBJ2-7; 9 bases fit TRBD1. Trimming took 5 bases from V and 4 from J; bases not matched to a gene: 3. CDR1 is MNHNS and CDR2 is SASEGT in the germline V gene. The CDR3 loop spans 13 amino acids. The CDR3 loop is CASSRGQGYEQYF. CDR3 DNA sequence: TGTGCCAGCAGTCGGGGACAGGGTTACGAGCAGTACTTC.

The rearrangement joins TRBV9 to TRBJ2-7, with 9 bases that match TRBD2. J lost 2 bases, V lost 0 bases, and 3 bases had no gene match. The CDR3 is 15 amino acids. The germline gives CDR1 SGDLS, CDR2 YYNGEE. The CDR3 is CASSVASGDTYEQYF. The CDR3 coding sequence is TGTGCCAGCAGCGTAGCTAGCGGGGACACCTACGAGCAGTACTTC.